This T cell receptor beta chain is from a study of blood T cell repertoires in COVID-19. Trimming pared 5 bases from V and 7 bases from J, leaving 8 bases between. Germline V gives CDR1 MNHEY, CDR2 SVGAGI. The CDR3 has 12 residues. TCRdb's table, derived via immunoSEQ multiplex PCR, lists solely in-frame clones and lacks some. The sample has roughly 100,000 clones; around 83% are singletons. This clone has just one count. V usage is TRBV6-5 and J usage is TRBJ2-2; no clear D gene. This TCR was recovered from a human donor in a cohort sampled during active COVID-19. The sample was peripheral blood. CDR3 residues: CASSTVGGELFF. The CDR3 coding sequence is TGTGCCAGCAGTACGGTCGGCGGGGAGCTGTTTTTT.